This entry concerns a single T cell receptor beta chain. Its cognate antigen is unknown. The data were obtained in a study of cytomegalovirus exposure and HLA in healthy donors. At the level of the study: A subsequent analysis stated that the roughly 120 validation repertoires were run on the same platform as the roughly 670 first-cohort repertoires. Study outcomes and limitations: Altogether, 150 to 200 TCR beta chains were recorded as cytomegalovirus-associated.

Some clones are missing from TCRdb's copy, which holds only in-frame ones; the method was immunoSEQ multiplex PCR. The data hold fewer than 400,000 clones, with approximately 85% observed a single time. The CDR3 is 17 residues long. Germline CDR1 is SGHRS and CDR2 is YFSETQ. V gave up 4 bases and J gave up 0 bases, with 16 bases separating them. The V and J genes are TRBV5-1 and TRBJ1-4; TRBD1 might be the D (6 bases). Sequenced sample: PBMCs. The TCR originated in a man in his thirties or forties in good health and CMV-seronegative. The chain's CDR3 is CASSRQTGSATNEKLFF. The CDR3 DNA is TGCGCCAGCAGCCGCCAGACAGGATCCGCAACTAATGAAAAACTGTTTTTT.